One and the same sample provided the 20 T cell receptor beta chains below, sequenced in a study of tumor-infiltrating lymphocytes in primary liver carcinoma. Synthesis of TCR beta cDNA was carried out from 500 ng total RNA with a constant-region primer. Libraries covering TCR beta were generated through three nested multiplex PCR rounds (using a slightly modified ARM-PCR). TRBV1-TRBV30 forward primers and a C-beta reverse primer were used in the first two PCR rounds, which each ran for 9 to 10 cycles. MiXCR was run by TCRdb on the multiplex PCR reads, yielding one entry per CDR3 protein. The sample lists roughly 57,000 distinct CDR3 sequences, less than 75% seen once, with around 57% in the top ten. Between about 17 and 34 mg of unsorted bulk tissue served as the source from which RNA and DNA were co-extracted. Sequenced: liver tumor tissue from sampling region 2. Described subset: tumor region T2, inferior pole. Source of these receptors: a man aged 40-49 years with primary liver carcinoma and hepatitis B virus infection.

The chain uses TRBV12-3 or TRBV12-4 and TRBJ1-5; D unresolved. This CDR3 contains 14 residues. V was pared by 6 bases and J by 1 base, with 10 bases between. The CDR3 region is CASSSCESNQPQHF. The DNA for the CDR3 is TGTGCCAGCAGCTCCTGTGAGAGCAATCAGCCCCAGCATTTT.

The chain employs TRBV4-1 and TRBJ2-3; maybe TRBD2 (5 bases). The CDR3 runs 18 residues. Trimming pared 3 bases from V and 6 bases from J, leaving 25 bases between. Germline values: CDR1 MGHRA, CDR2 YSYEKL. CDR3 DNA: TGCGCCAGCAGCCAGGCCATTGCCCTAGTGGGAGTCAGTGATACGCAGTATTTT. Protein sequence: CASSQAIALVGVSDTQYF.

As for this clonotype: The conserved closing phenylalanine or tryptophan is absent in this CDR3, likely reflecting a read error. The rearrangement uses TRBV11-2 and TRBJ2-5; 8 bases align to TRBD1. CDR1 is SGHAT and CDR2 is FQNNGV in the germline V gene. The CDR3 sequence is 16 residues long. The CDR3 spells CGSSLTAGGSGETQYL. The CDR3 DNA reads TGTGGCAGCAGCTTAACAGCAGGGGGCTCAGGGGAGACCCAGTACCTC.

This clonotype has only one observation. The junction departs from germline at one end; a sequencing error may be responsible. The V gene is TRBV29-1, the J gene TRBJ2-1; tentatively, D is TRBD1 (5 bases). The CDR3 is 10 amino acids. From germline, CDR1 is SQVTM and CDR2 ANQGSEA. CDR3 nucleotides: TGCAGCGATCTTGACAGCGAGCAGCTCTTC. Its translation is CSDLDSEQLF.

V usage is TRBV6-6 and J usage is TRBJ1-4, with no clear D. V shed 5 bases and J shed 4 bases, with 11 bases lying between them. The CDR3 is 14 amino acids. Germline V gene lookup returns CDR1 MNHNY and CDR2 SVGAGI (reference sequence). In nucleotides, the CDR3 is TGTGCCAGCAGTCCAAATCCAATTAATGAAAAACTGTTTTTT. It is translated as CASSPNPINEKLFF.

Note on this clonotype: The germline gene is not matched at one end of the junction; a read error may be the cause. The chain couples TRBV29-1 to TRBJ2-5; D call uncertain. The CDR3 has 13 residues. The germline V gene encodes CDR1 SQVTM and CDR2 ANQGSEA. This chain's CDR3 is CGVEASIQETQYF. The CDR3 coding sequence is TGCGGCGTTGAAGCCTCGATACAAGAGACCCAGTACTTC.

The count of this clonotype is one. CDR3 DNA: TGCGCCAGCAGCTTTGAGGGCCTCACCACAGATACGCAGTATTTT. It specifies CASSFEGLTTDTQYF. The chain carries TRBV5-1 and TRBJ2-3; tentatively, D is TRBD2 (5 bases). This CDR3 has 15 residues. V lost 2 bases and J 2 bases, leaving 12 bases between the germline ends. Germline lookup yields CDR1 SGHRS and CDR2 YFSETQ.

This clonotype came up many times. The junction does not match germline at one end; this may be a read error. This chain links TRBV11-2 with TRBJ2-7, with D tentatively TRBD2 (6 bases). The CDR3 runs to 12 residues. The germline V gene encodes CDR1 SGHAT and CDR2 FQNNGV. CDR3 protein: CVSSPGGYEQYF. CDR3 in DNA: TGTGTCAGCAGTCCCGGGGGCTACGAGCAGTACTTC.

Concerning this clonotype itself: The junction and the germline gene differ at one end; a read error may be behind it. V gene TRBV4-3 combines with J gene TRBJ2-3; the D is unclear. The CDR3 covers 14 residues. The V gene's germline CDR1 is LGHNA and CDR2 YSLEER. The CDR3 protein is CARSQDQFTDTQYF. The CDR3 coding sequence is TGCGCCAGAAGCCAAGATCAATTTACAGATACGCAGTATTTT.

Comment on this clonotype: Germline and junction disagree at one end, which may indicate a read error. This chain links TRBV10-3 with TRBJ2-7; 7 bases align to TRBD1. Germline lookup yields CDR1 ENHRY and CDR2 SYGVKD. This CDR3 contains 14 residues. The CDR3 nucleotides are TGTGCCGTCAGTGTGGGGGACAGTCGGCCCGAGCAGTACTTC. Amino acids: CAVSVGDSRPEQYF.

In regard to this clonotype: Compared with germline, one end of the junction differs, possibly owing to a read error. The genes are TRBV11-3 and TRBJ2-1; D assignment may be TRBD1 or TRBD2 (5 bases each). The CDR3 has 15 residues. Germline V CDR1 and CDR2: SGHNT, YENEEA. Written as DNA, the CDR3 is TGTGCCAGCAGCGCCGGGGCTAGAGAGATTATTGAGCAGCTCTTC. Protein sequence: CASSAGAREIIEQLF. The full variable domain, its missing parts supplied by reference TRBV11-3 and TRBJ2-1, is EAGVVQSPRYKIIEKKQPVAFWCNPISGHNTLYWYLQNLGQGPELLIRYENEEAVDDSQLPKDRFSAERLKGVDSTLKIQPAELGDSAVYLCASSAGAREIIEQLFGPGTRLTVL.

By share of the sample, this clonotype is medium-sized. V gene TRBV11-2 combines with J gene TRBJ1-5, with unresolved D. Trimming pared 9 bases from V and 1 base from J, leaving 10 bases between. This CDR3 is built from 13 residues. Germline V gene sequence: CDR1 SGHAT, CDR2 FQNNGV. CDR3 amino acids: CASSSQSNQPQHF. CDR3 coding DNA: TGTGCCAGTTCGAGTCAGAGCAATCAGCCCCAGCATTTT.

Notes on this clonotype: At one boundary the junction diverges from the germline segment, which might be a read error. The chain recombines TRBV11-3 with TRBJ2-5; D not resolved. This CDR3 has 13 amino acids. Germline V CDR1 and CDR2: SGHNT, YENEEA. DNA for the CDR3: TGTGCCGGCAGCTTGGGATCCCAAGAGACCCAGCACTTC. It is translated as CAGSLGSQETQHF.

The rearrangement links TRBV11-1 to TRBJ2-3; a possible D gene is TRBD2 (6 bases). The CDR3 sequence is 14 residues long. Germline CDR1 is SGHAT and CDR2 is FQDESV (reference sequence). Trimming shortened V by 9 bases and J by 5 bases, and 18 bases separated the two germline ends. The CDR3 protein is CARGNWGEEDTQYF. CDR3 DNA sequence: TGTGCCAGGGGCAATTGGGGGGAGGAAGATACGCAGTATTTT.

On this clonotype: The junction does not match germline at one end; this may be a read error. CDR3 in amino acids: CASSLTSGITETQCF. The CDR3 nucleotides are TGTGCCAGCAGCTTGACTAGTGGGATCACAGAAACGCAGTGTTTT. The rearrangement joins TRBV11-2 to TRBJ2-3, with a possible D match to TRBD2 (6 bases). Looked up from germline, CDR1 is SGHAT and CDR2 is FQNNGV. The CDR3 spans 15 residues.

The CDR3, as DNA: TGTGCCAGCAGTAAAGACAGGGTCTCCTACGAGCAGTACTTC. Translating it yields CASSKDRVSYEQYF. The chain is built from TRBV27 and TRBJ2-7, with 7 bases aligning to TRBD1. With V trimmed by 5 bases and J by 0 bases, 4 bases remained unmatched. Germline-derived CDR1 and CDR2 are MNHEY and SMNVEV (reference sequence). The CDR3 covers 14 residues.

Details on this clonotype: A much larger clonotype is one base distant, so this may be a read error. The J gene is TRBJ2-1, the V gene TRBV5-1; 14 bases agree with TRBD2. The CDR3 contains 14 residues. In germline, CDR1 is SGHRS, CDR2 YFSETQ. The CDR3: CASNPRLAGGQEVF. The CDR3 nucleotides read TGCGCCAGCAATCCCCGACTAGCGGGAGGGCAGGAGGTCTTC.

The rearrangement joins TRBV6-2 or TRBV6-3 to TRBJ2-7; the D is unclear. CDR3 length equals 14 residues. V was clipped by 2 bases and J by 4 bases, with 12 bases between them. CDR1 is MNHEY and CDR2 is SVGEGT in the germline V gene. Written as DNA, the CDR3 is TGTGCCAGCAGTTACGAGTCTCCCAGGTACGAGCAGTACTTC. Residues: CASSYESPRYEQYF.

As regards this clonotype: A read error may produce the germline difference seen at one junction end. This chain connects TRBV6-1 to TRBJ1-5; no reliable D call. The CDR3 is 17 residues long. Germline V gene lookup returns CDR1 MNHNS and CDR2 SASEGT. The CDR3 reads CASIFTFGLGGDQPRHF. DNA of the CDR3: TGTGCCAGCATATTCACCTTCGGACTGGGAGGCGATCAGCCCCGGCATTTT.

On this clonotype: A read error is possible here, since a much larger clone lies one base away. This chain links TRBV5-1 with TRBJ2-7; a possible D gene is TRBD1 (6 bases). The CDR3 spans 14 residues. Germline V CDR1 and CDR2: SGHRS, YFSETQ. The CDR3 spells CASSQDRISYEPYF. CDR3 coding DNA: TGCGCCAGCAGCCAAGACAGGATCTCCTACGAGCCGTACTTC.